Shown below are 4 T cell receptor beta chains from a single sample sequenced in a study of blood T cells in healthy people across ages. Combining a sample-barcoded 5' primer with a J-beta primer mix, a second PCR ran for roughly 6 to 11 cycles. Using its own MiXCR run on the 5' RACE reads, TCRdb lists one record per CDR3 protein. Of 650,000 to 800,000 distinct CDR3 sequences in the sample, 40% to 50% are singletons; the top ten hold about a fifth. The sequenced sample was blood. Every receptor here comes from a man in his sixties in good health.

V and J are TRBV7-2 and TRBJ2-7, with D perhaps being TRBD1 or TRBD2 (5 bases each). The CDR3 extends over 15 amino acids. From germline, CDR1 is SGHTA and CDR2 FQGNSA. Trimming removed 4 bases from V and 7 bases from J, with 20 bases in between. CDR3 residues: CASSSGTAVSNEQYF. In DNA form, the CDR3 reads TGTGCCAGCAGCTCGGGGACCGCGGTCTCCAATGAGCAGTACTTC.

J is TRBJ2-7 and V is TRBV30; maybe TRBD1 (5 bases). This CDR3 is built from 14 residues. Per the germline V gene, CDR1 is GTSNPN and CDR2 is SVGIG (reference sequence). Trimming removed 2 bases at V and 3 bases at J, with 14 bases between. CDR3 in amino acids: CAWSFPSQGYEQYF. DNA for the CDR3: TGTGCCTGGAGTTTCCCATCGCAGGGCTACGAGCAGTACTTC.

The J gene is TRBJ2-1, the V gene TRBV4-1, with D perhaps matching TRBD1 (6 bases). The V and J ends lost 4 bases and 4 bases respectively, with 11 bases between them. The CDR3 consists of 14 residues. Germline loops: CDR1 MGHRA, CDR2 YSYEKL. CDR3 bases: TGCGCCAGCAGCCCCCCGACAGGTTACAATGAGCAGTTCTTC. This translates into CASSPPTGYNEQFF.

J is TRBJ2-7 and V is TRBV5-1; D perhaps matches TRBD2 (6 bases). Germline V gene data show CDR1 as SGHRS and CDR2 as YFSETQ. Trimming stripped 6 bases from V and 4 bases from J, with 17 bases between. The CDR3 loop spans 14 amino acids. The CDR3 coding sequence is TGCGCCAGCACTCGGGACTCCCGTGGTTACGAGCAGTACTTC. Translated, it gives CASTRDSRGYEQYF. Complete variable domain (other parts from reference TRBV5-1 and TRBJ2-7): KAGVTQTPRYLIKTRGQQVTLSCSPISGHRSVSWYQQTPGQGLQFLFEYFSETQRNKGNFPGRFSGRQFSNSRSEMNVSTLELGDSALYLCASTRDSRGYEQYFGPGTRLTVT.